This T cell receptor (beta chain) appears in the sequencing data of a study of a mutant IDH1 vaccine in newly diagnosed glioma. As for the study in general: Visit V13 took place at week 47, and visit V12 happened at week 35.

This CDR3 is 15 amino acids long. Germline lookup yields CDR1 LNHDA and CDR2 SQIVND (reference sequence). The time point was: week 47, end of study. Vaccination comprised doses that each held 300 ug of mutant IDH1 20-mer peptide, plus topical imiquimod. Across weeks 1, 3, 5, 7, 11, 15, 19 and 23, patients received a vaccination each time, eight in all. Details on this clone: Its target is not known.

Repertoires were generated with immunoSEQ multiplex PCR, while TCRdb's copy carries only in-frame clones and drops some. The profile shows about 94,000 clones, roughly 89% of them singletons. Overall study results and limits: Top-clonotype changes in peripheral T cells seemed unrelated to pseudoprogression.

The source material was PBMCs, sampled from a glioma patient whose treatment included an IDH1 peptide vaccine. This receptor was taken from a woman aged 45-65 years with glioma. V usage is TRBV19 and J usage is TRBJ2-5; 10 nucleotides agree with TRBD2. The DNA end lines up better with TRBJ2-7; the J call may be wrong. The CDR3 here is CASKSRTSGTYEQYF. For the CDR3, the DNA is TGTGCCAGTAAGTCCCGGACTAGCGGAACATACGAGCAGTACTTC.